These 5 T cell receptor beta chains came from one sample sequenced in a study of blood T cell repertoires in COVID-19. The data were produced by immunoSEQ multiplex PCR, yet TCRdb's version contains in-frame clones alone and is incomplete. This table has some 190,000 clones, 70% to 80% appearing once. Sequencing used peripheral blood. The source of these receptors is a woman between 45 and 65 years old with active or convalescent COVID-19.

V and J are TRBV10-3 and TRBJ2-2; 10 positions match TRBD1. Germline-derived CDR1 and CDR2 are ENHRY and SYGVKD. This CDR3 spans 15 amino acids. With 7 bases clipped from V and 6 bases from J, the junction kept 8 bases outside the gene matches. CDR3 residues: CAIKSPGQGAGELFF. The CDR3 DNA reads TGTGCCATCAAGTCCCCTGGACAGGGGGCCGGGGAGCTGTTTTTT.

The chain links TRBV5-1 to TRBJ1-1, with 7 bases lining up with TRBD1. The CDR3 covers 15 residues. With 4 bases clipped from V and 0 bases from J, the junction kept 6 bases outside the gene matches. Germline lookup yields CDR1 SGHRS and CDR2 YFSETQ. CDR3 nucleotide sequence: TGCGCCAGCAGCGCGGGACAGTCGCTGAACACTGAAGCTTTCTTT. This gives the protein CASSAGQSLNTEAFF. Filled out from reference TRBV5-1 and TRBJ1-1, the complete variable domain reads KAGVTQTPRYLIKTRGQQVTLSCSPISGHRSVSWYQQTPGQGLQFLFEYFSETQRNKGNFPGRFSGRQFSNSRSEMNVSTLELGDSALYLCASSAGQSLNTEAFFGQGTRLTVV.

For the CDR3, the DNA is TGTGCCAGCAGCCACGGAGCTAGCGGGAGGGCCGGAGAGCAGTTCTTC. This encodes CASSHGASGRAGEQFF. The rearrangement links TRBV3-1 (or the pseudogene TRBV3-2) to TRBJ2-1; 12 bases are a match to TRBD2. J was trimmed by 10 bases and V by 3 bases; bases with no gene match: 10. Germline V gene sequence: CDR1 LGHDT, CDR2 YNNKEL (reference sequence). The CDR3 is 16 residues long.

The chain recombines TRBV7-9 with TRBJ1-6; no reliable D call. Trimming shortened V by 2 bases and J by 9 bases, and 17 bases separated the two germline ends. The CDR3 consists of 16 residues. The V gene's germline CDR1 is SEHNR and CDR2 FQNEAQ (reference sequence). The CDR3 DNA sequence: TGTGCCAGCAGCTTAAGGAGGGAACTGGAAGGTTCACCCCTCCACTTT. It yields the protein CASSLRRELEGSPLHF. Full variable domain (remainder filled in from reference TRBV7-9 and TRBJ1-6): DTGVSQNPRHKITKRGQNVTFRCDPISEHNRLYWYRQTLGQGPEFLTYFQNEAQLEKSRLLSDRFSAERPKGSFSTLEIQRTEQGDSAMYLCASSLRRELEGSPLHFGNGTRLTVT.

This clone turned up a few times. The chain combines TRBV29-1 with TRBJ1-2; 10 nucleotides align to TRBD1. In germline, CDR1 is SQVTM, CDR2 ANQGSEA. The length of the CDR3 is 14 residues. The J segment lost 8 bases and the V segment lost 4 bases, leaving 10 bases of the junction unmatched. CDR3 protein: CSVVRQGAEGGYTF. In DNA form, the CDR3 reads TGCAGCGTTGTGAGACAGGGGGCGGAGGGGGGCTACACCTTC.